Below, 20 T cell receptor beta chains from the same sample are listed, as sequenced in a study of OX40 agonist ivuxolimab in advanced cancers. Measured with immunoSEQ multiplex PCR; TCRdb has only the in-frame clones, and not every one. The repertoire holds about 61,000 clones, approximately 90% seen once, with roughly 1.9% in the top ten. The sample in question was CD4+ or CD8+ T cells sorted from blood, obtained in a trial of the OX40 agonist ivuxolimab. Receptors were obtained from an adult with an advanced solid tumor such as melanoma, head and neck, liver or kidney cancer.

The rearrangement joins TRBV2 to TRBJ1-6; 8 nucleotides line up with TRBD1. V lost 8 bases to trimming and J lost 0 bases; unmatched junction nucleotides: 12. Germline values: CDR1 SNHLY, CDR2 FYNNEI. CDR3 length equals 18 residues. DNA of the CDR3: TGTGCCAGCGCTACGGGGGACAGGAGTACCTCCTATAATTCACCCCTCCACTTT. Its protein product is CASATGDRSTSYNSPLHF.

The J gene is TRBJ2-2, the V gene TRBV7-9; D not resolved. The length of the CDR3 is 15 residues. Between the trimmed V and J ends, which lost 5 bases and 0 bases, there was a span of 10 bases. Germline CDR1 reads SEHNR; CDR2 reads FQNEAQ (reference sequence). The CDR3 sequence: CASSHLGSNTGELFF. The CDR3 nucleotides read TGTGCCAGCAGCCACCTCGGTTCGAACACCGGGGAGCTGTTTTTT.

CDR3 sequence reads: CATRTGGELIGNTIYF. Here the CDR3 DNA reads TGTGCCACCCGGACAGGGGGAGAATTAATTGGAAACACCATATATTTT. This sequence joins TRBV28 and TRBJ1-3; 10 nucleotides match TRBD1. Germline loops: CDR1 MDHEN, CDR2 SYDVKM. V shed 10 bases and J 3 bases; nucleotides not matched to a gene: 12. The CDR3 spans 16 residues.

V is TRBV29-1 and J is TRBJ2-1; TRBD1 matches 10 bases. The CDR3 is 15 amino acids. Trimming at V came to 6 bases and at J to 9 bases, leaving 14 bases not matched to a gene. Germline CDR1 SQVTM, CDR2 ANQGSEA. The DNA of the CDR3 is TGCAGCGTCGAACGCCGGACAGGGGGAGGAGGTGAGCAGTTCTTC. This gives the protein CSVERRTGGGGEQFF.

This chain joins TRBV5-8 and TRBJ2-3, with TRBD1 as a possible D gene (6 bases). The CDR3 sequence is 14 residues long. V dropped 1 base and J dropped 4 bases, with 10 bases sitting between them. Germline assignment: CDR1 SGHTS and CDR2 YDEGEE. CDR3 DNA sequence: TGTGCCAGCAGCTTGCCCGGGACATCAGATACGCAGTATTTT. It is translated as CASSLPGTSDTQYF.

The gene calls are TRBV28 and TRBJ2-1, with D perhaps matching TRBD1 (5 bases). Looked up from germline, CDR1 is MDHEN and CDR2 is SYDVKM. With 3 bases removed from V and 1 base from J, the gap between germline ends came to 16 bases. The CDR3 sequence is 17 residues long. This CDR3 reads CASSLPPRGNSYNEQFF. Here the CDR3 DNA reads TGTGCCAGCAGTTTGCCCCCAAGGGGAAATTCCTACAATGAGCAGTTCTTC.

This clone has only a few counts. The CDR3 loop reads CATSRGGDGYTF. As DNA, the CDR3 is TGTGCCACCAGCAGAGGGGGGGATGGCTACACCTTC. The chain has TRBV15 and TRBJ1-2, with D perhaps matching TRBD1 (5 bases). Between the trimmed V and J ends, which lost 1 base and 6 bases, there was a span of 6 bases. The germline V gene encodes CDR1 LNHNV and CDR2 YYDKDF (reference sequence). The CDR3 sequence is 12 residues long.

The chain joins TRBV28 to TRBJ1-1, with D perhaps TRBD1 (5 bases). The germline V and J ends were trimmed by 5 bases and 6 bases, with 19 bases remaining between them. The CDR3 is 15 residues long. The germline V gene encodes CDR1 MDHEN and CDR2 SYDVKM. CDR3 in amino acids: CASSRDGAVSAEAFF. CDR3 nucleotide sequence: TGTGCCAGCAGTCGGGACGGAGCTGTATCGGCTGAAGCTTTCTTT.

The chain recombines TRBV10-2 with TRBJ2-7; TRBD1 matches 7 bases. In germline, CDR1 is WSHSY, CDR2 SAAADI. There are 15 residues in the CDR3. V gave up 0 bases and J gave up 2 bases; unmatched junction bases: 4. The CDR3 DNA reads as TGCGCCAGCAGTGAGTCTTGGACAGGTACCTACGAGCAGTACTTC. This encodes CASSESWTGTYEQYF.

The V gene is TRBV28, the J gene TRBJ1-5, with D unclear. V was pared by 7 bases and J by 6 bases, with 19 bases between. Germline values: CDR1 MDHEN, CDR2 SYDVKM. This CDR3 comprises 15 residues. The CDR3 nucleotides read TGTGCCAGCACTTTCCTGAAAGGGTTGTTTCAGCCCCAGCATTTT. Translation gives CASTFLKGLFQPQHF. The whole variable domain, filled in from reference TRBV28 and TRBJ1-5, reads DVKVTQSSRYLVKRTGEKVFLECVQDMDHENMFWYRQDPGLGLRLIYFSYDVKMKEKGDIPEGYSVSREKKERFSLILESASTNQTSMYLCASTFLKGLFQPQHFGDGTRLSIL.

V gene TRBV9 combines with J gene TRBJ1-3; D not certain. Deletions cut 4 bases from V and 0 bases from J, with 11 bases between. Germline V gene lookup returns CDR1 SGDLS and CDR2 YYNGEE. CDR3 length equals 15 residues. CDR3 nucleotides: TGTGCCAGCAGCCCTACCGGGAGCTCTGGAAACACCATATATTTT. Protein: CASSPTGSSGNTIYF.

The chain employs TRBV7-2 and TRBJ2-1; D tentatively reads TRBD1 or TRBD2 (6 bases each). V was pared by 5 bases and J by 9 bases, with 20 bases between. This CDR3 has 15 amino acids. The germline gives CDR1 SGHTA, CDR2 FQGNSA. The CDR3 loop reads CASSLRTRGAGEQFF. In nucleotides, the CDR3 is TGTGCCAGCAGCCTCCGGACGAGGGGGGCCGGTGAGCAGTTCTTC. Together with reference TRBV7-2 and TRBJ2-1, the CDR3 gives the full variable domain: GAGVSQSPSNKVTEKGKDVELRCDPISGHTALYWYRQSLGQGLEFLIYFQGNSAPDKSGLPSDRFSAERTGGSVSTLTIQRTQQEDSAVYLCASSLRTRGAGEQFFGPGTRLTVL.

The CDR3 DNA reads TGTGCCAGCAGCCAAGAAGTAGCGGGAGCGACAGATACGCAGTATTTT. This sequence encodes CASSQEVAGATDTQYF. This chain uses TRBV4-2 with TRBJ2-3, with 9 nucleotides matching TRBD2. The length of the CDR3 is 16 residues. Germline loops: CDR1 LGHNA, CDR2 YNFKEQ. V lost 0 bases to trimming and J lost 3 bases; unmatched junction nucleotides: 4.

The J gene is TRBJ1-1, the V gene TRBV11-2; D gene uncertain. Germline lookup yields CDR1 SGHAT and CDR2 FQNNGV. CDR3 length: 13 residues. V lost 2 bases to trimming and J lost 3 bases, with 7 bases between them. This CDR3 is CASSLQDHTEAFF. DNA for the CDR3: TGTGCCAGCAGCTTACAGGACCACACTGAAGCTTTCTTT.

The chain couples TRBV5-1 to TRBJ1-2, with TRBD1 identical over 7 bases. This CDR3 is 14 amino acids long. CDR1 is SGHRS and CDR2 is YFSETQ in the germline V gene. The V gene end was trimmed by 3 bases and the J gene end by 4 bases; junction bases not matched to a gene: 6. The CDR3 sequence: CASSSTGEGYGYTF. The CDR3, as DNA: TGCGCCAGCAGCTCTACAGGGGAGGGCTATGGCTACACCTTC.

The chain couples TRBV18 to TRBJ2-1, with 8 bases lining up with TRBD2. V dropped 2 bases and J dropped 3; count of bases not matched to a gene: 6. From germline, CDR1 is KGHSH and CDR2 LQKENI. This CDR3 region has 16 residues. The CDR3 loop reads CASSPYSGGNYNEQFF. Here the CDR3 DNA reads TGTGCCAGCTCACCATACAGCGGGGGAAACTACAATGAGCAGTTCTTC.

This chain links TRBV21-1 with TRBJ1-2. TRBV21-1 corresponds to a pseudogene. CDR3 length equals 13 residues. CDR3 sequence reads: CASSPGLFHGYTF. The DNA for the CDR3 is TGTGCCAGCAGCCCGGGACTGTTCCATGGCTACACCTTC.

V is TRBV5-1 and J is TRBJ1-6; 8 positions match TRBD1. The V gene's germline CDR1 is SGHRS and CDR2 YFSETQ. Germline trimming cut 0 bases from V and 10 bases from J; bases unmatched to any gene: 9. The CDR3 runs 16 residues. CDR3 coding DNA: TGCGCCAGCAGCTTGGGCGCAGGGGGCTCTGGATCACCCCTCCACTTT. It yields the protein CASSLGAGGSGSPLHF.

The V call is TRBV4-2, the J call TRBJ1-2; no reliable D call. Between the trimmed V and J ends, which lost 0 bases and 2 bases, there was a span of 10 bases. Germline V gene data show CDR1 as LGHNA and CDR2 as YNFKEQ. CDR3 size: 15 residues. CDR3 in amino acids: CASSQDSSKNYGYTF. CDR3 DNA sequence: TGTGCCAGCAGCCAAGATAGCTCGAAGAACTATGGCTACACCTTC.

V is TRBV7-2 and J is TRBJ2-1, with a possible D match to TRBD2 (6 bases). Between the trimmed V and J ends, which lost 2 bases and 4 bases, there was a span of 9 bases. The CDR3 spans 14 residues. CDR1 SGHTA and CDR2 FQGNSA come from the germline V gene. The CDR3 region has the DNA TGTGCCAGCAGCTTACGCGGGGATTACAATGAGCAGTTCTTC. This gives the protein CASSLRGDYNEQFF. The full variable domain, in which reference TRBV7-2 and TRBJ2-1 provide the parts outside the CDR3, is GAGVSQSPSNKVTEKGKDVELRCDPISGHTALYWYRQSLGQGLEFLIYFQGNSAPDKSGLPSDRFSAERTGGSVSTLTIQRTQQEDSAVYLCASSLRGDYNEQFFGPGTRLTVL.